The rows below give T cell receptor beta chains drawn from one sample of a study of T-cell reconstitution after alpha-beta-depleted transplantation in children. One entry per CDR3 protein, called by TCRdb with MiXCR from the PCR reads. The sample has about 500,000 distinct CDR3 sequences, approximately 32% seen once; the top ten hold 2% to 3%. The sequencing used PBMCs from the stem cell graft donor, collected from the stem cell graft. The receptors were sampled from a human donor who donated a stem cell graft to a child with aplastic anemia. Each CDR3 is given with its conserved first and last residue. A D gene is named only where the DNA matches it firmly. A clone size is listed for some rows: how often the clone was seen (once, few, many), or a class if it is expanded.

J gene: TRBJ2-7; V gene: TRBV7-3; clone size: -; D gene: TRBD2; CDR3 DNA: TGTGCCAGCAGCAAGGCGGGAGGGGACGAGCAGTACTTC; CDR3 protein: CASSKAGGDEQYF
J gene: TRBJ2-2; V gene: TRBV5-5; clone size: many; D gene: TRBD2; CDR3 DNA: TGTGCCAGCAGCTTGGCGGGGGGCACCGGGGAGCTGTTTTTT; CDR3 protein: CASSLAGGTGELFF
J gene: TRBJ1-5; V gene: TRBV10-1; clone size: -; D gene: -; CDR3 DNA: TGCGCCAGCAGCGGACGGCCTAAGAAGCCCCAGCATTTT; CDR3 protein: CASSGRPKKPQHF
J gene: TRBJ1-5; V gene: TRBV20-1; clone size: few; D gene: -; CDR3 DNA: TGCAGTGCTAGGTCGACTAGCAATCAGCCCCAGCATTTT; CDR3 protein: CSARSTSNQPQHF
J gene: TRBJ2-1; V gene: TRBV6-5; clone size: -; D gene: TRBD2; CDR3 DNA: TGTGCCAGCAGTTACTTCTCCGGGACTAGCGGACCCAATGAGCAGTTCTTC; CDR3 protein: CASSYFSGTSGPNEQFF
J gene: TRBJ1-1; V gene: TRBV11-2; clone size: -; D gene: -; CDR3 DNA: TGTGCCAGCAGCTTTATAGAGAACACTGAAGCTTTCTTT; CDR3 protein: CASSFIENTEAFF
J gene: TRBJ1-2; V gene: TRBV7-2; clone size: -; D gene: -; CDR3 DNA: TGTGCCAGCAGCCCCCAAAGCGGGGGCGACTATGGCTACACCTTC; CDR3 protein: CASSPQSGGDYGYTF
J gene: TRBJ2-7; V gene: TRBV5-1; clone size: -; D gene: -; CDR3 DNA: TGCGCCAGCAGCTTACGAGTCTTTGACGAGCAGTACTTC; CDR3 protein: CASSLRVFDEQYF
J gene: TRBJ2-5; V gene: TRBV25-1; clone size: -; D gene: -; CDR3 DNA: TGTGCCAGCAGTGAATATGCGGCCCAAGAGACCCAGTACTTC; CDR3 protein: CASSEYAAQETQYF
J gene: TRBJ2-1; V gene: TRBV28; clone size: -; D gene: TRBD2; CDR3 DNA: TGTGCCAGCAGTTTTATCCTAGCGGGCTCCTACAATGAGCAGTTCTTC; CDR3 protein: CASSFILAGSYNEQFF
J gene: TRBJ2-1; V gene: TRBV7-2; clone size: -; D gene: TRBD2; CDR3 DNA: TGTGCCAGCAGCTCCTTAGCGGGAGGGGTCAATGAGCAGTTCTTC; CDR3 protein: CASSSLAGGVNEQFF
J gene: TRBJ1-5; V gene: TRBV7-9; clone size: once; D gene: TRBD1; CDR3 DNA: TGTGCCAGCAGCTTCCAGGGGGCGGCCAATCAGCCCCAGCATTTT; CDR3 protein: CASSFQGAANQPQHF
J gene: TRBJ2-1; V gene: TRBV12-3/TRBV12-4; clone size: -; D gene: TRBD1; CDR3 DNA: TGTGCCAGCAGTTTCAGACAGGGGCCGGCCAATGAGCAGTTCTTC; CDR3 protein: CASSFRQGPANEQFF
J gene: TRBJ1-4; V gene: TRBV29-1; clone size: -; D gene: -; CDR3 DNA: TGCAGCGTTGGGTCCCAGCCAAATGAAAAACTGTTTTTT; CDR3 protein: CSVGSQPNEKLFF
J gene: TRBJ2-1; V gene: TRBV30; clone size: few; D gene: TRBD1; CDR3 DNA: TGTGCCTGGAGAGCCGGGACAGGGGGCGCATATGAGCAGTTCTTC; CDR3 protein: CAWRAGTGGAYEQFF
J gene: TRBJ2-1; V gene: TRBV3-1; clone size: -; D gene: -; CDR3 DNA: TGTGCCAGCAGCCAAGCGGGGCTGGGGAATGAGCAGTTCTTC; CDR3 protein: CASSQAGLGNEQFF
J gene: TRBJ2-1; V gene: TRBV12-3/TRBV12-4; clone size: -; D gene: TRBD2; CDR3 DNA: TGTGCCAGCAGGACGGGACTAGCGGGAGAAGGGGTGCAGTTCTTC; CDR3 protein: CASRTGLAGEGVQFF
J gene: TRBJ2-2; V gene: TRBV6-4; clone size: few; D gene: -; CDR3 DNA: TGTGCCAGCAGTCCCTCACAGGGAAACGGGGAGCTGTTTTTT; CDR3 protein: CASSPSQGNGELFF
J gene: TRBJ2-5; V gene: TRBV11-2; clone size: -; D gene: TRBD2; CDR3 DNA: TGTGCCAGCAGCTTAGGGGCTATCGGGGGGGAGACCCAGTACTTC; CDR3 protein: CASSLGAIGGETQYF
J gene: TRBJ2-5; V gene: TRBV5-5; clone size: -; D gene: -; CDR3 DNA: TGTGCCAGCAGCTTAGAGAGCCAAGAGACCCAGTACTTC; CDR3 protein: CASSLESQETQYF
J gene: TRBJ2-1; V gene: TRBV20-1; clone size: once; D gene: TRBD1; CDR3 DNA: TGCAGTGCTAGAGGATTCTTACAGGGGGCGCAAAGCTATGAGCAGTTCTTC; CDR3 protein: CSARGFLQGAQSYEQFF
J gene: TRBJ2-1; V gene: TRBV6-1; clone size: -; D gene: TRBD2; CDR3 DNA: TGTGCCAGCAGGGTAGCGGGAGGTCGAAATGAGCAGTTCTTC; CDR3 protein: CASRVAGGRNEQFF
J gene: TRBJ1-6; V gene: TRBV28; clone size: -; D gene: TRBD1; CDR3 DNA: TGTGCCAGCAGTTCGGCGATTGACAGGGTAAAAAGCCGGAGTTCACCCCTCCACTTT; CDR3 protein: CASSSAIDRVKSRSSPLHF
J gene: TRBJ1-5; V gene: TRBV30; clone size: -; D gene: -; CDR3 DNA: TGTGCCTGGCAAGACAGGAATCAGCCCCAGCATTTT; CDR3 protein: CAWQDRNQPQHF
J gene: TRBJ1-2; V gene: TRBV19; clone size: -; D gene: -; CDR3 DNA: TGTGCCAGTACTGGCGGAACTAACTATGGCTACACCTTC; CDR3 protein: CASTGGTNYGYTF
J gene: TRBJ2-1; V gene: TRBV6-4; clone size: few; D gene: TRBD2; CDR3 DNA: TGTGCCAGCAGCATAGCGGGGCTTGGGAATGAGCAGTTCTTC; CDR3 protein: CASSIAGLGNEQFF
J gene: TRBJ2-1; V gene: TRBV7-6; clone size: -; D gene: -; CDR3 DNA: TGTGCCAGCAGCTTCCATTGGCGGGATGCGTACAATGAGCAGTTCTTC; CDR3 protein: CASSFHWRDAYNEQFF
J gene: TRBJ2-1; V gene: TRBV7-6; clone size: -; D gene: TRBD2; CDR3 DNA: TGTGCCAGCAGCCCCGAGGCGGGAGGACCTTTCTCCTACAATGAGCAGTTCTTC; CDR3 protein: CASSPEAGGPFSYNEQFF
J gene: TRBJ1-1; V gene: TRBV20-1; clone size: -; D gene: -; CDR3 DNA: TGCAGTGCTATCGATCGGCTTCTCCAAGGGGTAAACACTGAAGCTTTCTTT; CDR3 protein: CSAIDRLLQGVNTEAFF
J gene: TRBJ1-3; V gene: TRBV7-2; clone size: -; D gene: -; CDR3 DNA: TGTGCCAGCAGCTTAAATAGGGTCAACACCATATATTTT; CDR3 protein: CASSLNRVNTIYF
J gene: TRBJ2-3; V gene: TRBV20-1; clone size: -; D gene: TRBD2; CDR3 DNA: TGCAGTGCTAGATGGGGGACTAGCGGGAGTGATACGCAGTATTTT; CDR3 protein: CSARWGTSGSDTQYF
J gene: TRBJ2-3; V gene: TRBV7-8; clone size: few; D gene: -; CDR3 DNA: TGTGCCAGCAGCTCAACCCCGGGCCGGTCCAGGGAGTATTTT; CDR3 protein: CASSSTPGRSREYF
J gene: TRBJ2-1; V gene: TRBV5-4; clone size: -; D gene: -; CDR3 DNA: TGTGCCAGCAGCTTTGCTCGGCGTAACAATGAGCAGTTCTTC; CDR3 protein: CASSFARRNNEQFF
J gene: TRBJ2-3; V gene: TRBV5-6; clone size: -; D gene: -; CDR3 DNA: TGTGCCAGCAGATCGCATGCGGATACGCAGTATTTT; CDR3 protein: CASRSHADTQYF
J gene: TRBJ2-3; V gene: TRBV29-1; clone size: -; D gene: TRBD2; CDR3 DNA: TGCAGCGTTGAGATGCCGACTAGCGGATCAACAGATACGCAGTATTTT; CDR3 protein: CSVEMPTSGSTDTQYF
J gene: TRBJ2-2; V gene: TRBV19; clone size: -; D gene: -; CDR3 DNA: TGTGCCAGTAGTACCCCGATTGGGACCGGGGAGCTGTTTTTT; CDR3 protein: CASSTPIGTGELFF
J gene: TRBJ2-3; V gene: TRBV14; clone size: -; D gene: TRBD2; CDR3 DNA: TGTGCCAGCAGCCAAGTCCACCCAACCAGGCGGGAGGAAACAGATACGCAGTATTTT; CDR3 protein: CASSQVHPTRREETDTQYF
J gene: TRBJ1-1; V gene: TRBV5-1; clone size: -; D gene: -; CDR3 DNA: TGCGCCAGCAGCTTGGGATCGACAGAAGCCACTGAAGCTTTCTTT; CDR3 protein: CASSLGSTEATEAFF
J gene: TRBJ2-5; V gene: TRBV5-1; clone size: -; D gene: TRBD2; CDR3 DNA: TGCGCCAGCAGCTTGGCCGGGGCGGGAGACGGCGGAGAGACCCAGTACTTC; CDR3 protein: CASSLAGAGDGGETQYF
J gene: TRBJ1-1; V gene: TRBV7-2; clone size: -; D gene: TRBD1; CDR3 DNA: TGTGCCAGCAGCGTAGACAGGGCAATCACTGAAGCTTTCTTT; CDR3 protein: CASSVDRAITEAFF
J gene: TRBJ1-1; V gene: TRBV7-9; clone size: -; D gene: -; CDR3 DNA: TGTGCCAGCAGCTTACGATCGGCTTTCTTT; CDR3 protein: CASSLRSAFF
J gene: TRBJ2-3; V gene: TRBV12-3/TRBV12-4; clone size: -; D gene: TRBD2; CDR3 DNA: TGTGCCAGCAGGGGGACTAGCGGGACGTCAGATACGCAGTATTTT; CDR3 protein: CASRGTSGTSDTQYF
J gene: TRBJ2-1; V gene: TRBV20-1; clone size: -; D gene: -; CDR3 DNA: TGCAGTGCTAGAAGCGAACTAGGGGCCCACAATGAGCAGTTCTTC; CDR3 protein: CSARSELGAHNEQFF
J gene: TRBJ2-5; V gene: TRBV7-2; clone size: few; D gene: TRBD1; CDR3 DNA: TGTGCCAGCATCCAGGGGGCTGGGGAGACCCAGTACTTC; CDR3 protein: CASIQGAGETQYF
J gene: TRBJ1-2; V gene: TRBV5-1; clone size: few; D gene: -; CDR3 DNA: TGCGCCAGCAGCTTGGACCCGACCGATTATGGCTACACCTTC; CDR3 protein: CASSLDPTDYGYTF
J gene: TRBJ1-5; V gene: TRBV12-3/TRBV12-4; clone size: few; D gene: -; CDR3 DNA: TGTGCCAGCAGTTTAGAACAGCCCCCTGAGGCTCAGCCCCAGCATTTT; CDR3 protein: CASSLEQPPEAQPQHF
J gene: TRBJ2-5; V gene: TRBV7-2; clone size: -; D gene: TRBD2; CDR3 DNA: TGTGCCAGCAGCTTAGCACTAGCGGGAGGTCGCCTGGGGGAGACCCAGTACTTC; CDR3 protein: CASSLALAGGRLGETQYF
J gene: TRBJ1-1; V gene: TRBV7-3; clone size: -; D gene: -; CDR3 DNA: TGTGCCAGCAGGCAAGGAATGAACACTGAAGCTTTCTTT; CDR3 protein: CASRQGMNTEAFF
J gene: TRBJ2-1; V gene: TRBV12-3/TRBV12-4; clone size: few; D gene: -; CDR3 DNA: TGTGCCAGCAGCCGTCACCGAGTAGATGGTGAGCAGTTCTTC; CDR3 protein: CASSRHRVDGEQFF
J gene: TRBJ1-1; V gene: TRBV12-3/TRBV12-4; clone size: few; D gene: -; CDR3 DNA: TGTGCCAGCAGCCCCCGACAGAGGAACACTGAAGCTTTCTTT; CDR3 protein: CASSPRQRNTEAFF
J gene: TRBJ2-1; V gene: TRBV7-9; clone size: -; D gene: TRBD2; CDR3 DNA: TGTGCCAGCAGCCTCGGTGTCTCGGGGCTAGCGGACAATGAGCAGTTCTTC; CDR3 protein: CASSLGVSGLADNEQFF
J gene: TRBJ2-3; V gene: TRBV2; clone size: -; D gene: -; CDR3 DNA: TGTGCCAGCAGTGCTGGTCCCAGTAGGGGTATGGATACGCAGTATTTT; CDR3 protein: CASSAGPSRGMDTQYF
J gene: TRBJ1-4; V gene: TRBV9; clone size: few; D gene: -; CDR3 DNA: TGTGCCAGCAGCGAGACAGTAGCTAATGAAAAACTGTTTTTT; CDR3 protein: CASSETVANEKLFF
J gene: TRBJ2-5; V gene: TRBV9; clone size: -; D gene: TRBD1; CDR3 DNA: TGTGCCAGCAGCGTAGGGACAGGGGAAGAGACCCAGTACTTC; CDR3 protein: CASSVGTGEETQYF